The T cell receptor beta chain under discussion was sequenced for a study of cytomegalovirus exposure and HLA in healthy donors. Whole-study findings and limits: A likely sequencing artifact accounted for one observed cluster of highly shared sequence variants. Prior analysis indicated that the majority of TCR beta V segments exhibited productivity approximately 87% or approximately 30% of the time. A later examination showed that TCR association rates differed by HLA locus, with DRB1 most and HLA-C fewest. The majority of TCR sequences were rare, yet some public TCRs appeared in many donors.

CDR3 length: 16 residues. The table lists this clone with a few counts. What it binds is not known. 13 Jbeta primers and 60 Vbeta primers were used for the PCR. Some clones are missing from TCRdb's copy, which holds only in-frame ones; the method was immunoSEQ multiplex PCR. Counted here are some 88,000 clones, 70% to 75% occurring once; the ten biggest clones make up about a sixth. The chain recombines TRBV21-1 with TRBJ2-7; TRBD1 reflects the table's D call only, with no check against the DNA. TRBV21-1 has pseudogene status. Sequencing was done on a sample of PBMCs. This sequence originates from a woman aged 18 to 35 in good health and CMV-seropositive. The DNA for the CDR3 is TGTGCCAGCAGCAATGGGGTGGACAGCATATCCTACGAGCAGTACTTC. Translating gives CASSNGVDSISYEQYF.